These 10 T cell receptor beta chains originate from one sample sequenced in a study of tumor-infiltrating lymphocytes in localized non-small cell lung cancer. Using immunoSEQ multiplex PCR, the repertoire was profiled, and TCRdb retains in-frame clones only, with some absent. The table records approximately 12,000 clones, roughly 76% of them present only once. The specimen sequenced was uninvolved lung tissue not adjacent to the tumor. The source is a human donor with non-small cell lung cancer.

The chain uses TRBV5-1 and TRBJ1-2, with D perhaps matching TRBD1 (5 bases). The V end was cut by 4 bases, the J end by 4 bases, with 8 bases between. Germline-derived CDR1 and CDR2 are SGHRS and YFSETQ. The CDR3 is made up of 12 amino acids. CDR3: CASSIDSYGYTF. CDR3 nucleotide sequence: TGCGCCAGCAGCATCGACAGCTATGGCTACACCTTC.

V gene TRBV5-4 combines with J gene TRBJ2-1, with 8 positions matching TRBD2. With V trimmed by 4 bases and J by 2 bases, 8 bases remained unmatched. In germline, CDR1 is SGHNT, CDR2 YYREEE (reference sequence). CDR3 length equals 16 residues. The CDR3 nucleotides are TGTGCCAGCAGCCCCGGTGGAGCGGGGGCCTACAATGAGCAGTTCTTC. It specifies CASSPGGAGAYNEQFF.

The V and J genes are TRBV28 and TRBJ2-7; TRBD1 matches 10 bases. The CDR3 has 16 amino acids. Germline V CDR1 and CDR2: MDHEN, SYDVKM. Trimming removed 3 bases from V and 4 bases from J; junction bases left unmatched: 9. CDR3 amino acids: CASSFPPGQGRYEQYF. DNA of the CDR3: TGTGCCAGCAGTTTCCCGCCGGGACAGGGGAGGTACGAGCAGTACTTC.

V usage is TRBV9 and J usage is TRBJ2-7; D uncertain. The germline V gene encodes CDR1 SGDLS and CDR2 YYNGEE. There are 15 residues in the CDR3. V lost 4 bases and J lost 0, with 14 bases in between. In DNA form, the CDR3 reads TGTGCCAGCAGCTTAGAGGACGGCATCTCCTACGAGCAGTACTTC. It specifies CASSLEDGISYEQYF.

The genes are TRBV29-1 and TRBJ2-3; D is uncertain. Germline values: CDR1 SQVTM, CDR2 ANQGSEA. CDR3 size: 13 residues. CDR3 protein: CSCSGSGTDTQYF. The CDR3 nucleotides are TGCAGTTGTTCAGGATCGGGCACAGATACGCAGTATTTT.

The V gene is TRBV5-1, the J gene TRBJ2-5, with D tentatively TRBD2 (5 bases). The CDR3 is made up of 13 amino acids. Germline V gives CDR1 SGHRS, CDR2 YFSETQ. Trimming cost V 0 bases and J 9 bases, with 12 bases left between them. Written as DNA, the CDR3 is TGCGCCAGCAGCTTGGCGGGGTCCGAGGCCCAGTACTTC. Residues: CASSLAGSEAQYF.

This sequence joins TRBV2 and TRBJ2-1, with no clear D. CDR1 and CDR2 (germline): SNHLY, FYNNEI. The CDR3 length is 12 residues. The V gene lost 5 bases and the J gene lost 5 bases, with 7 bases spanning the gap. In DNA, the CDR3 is TGTGCCAGCAGTCCGACCGACAATGAGCAGTTCTTC. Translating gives CASSPTDNEQFF.

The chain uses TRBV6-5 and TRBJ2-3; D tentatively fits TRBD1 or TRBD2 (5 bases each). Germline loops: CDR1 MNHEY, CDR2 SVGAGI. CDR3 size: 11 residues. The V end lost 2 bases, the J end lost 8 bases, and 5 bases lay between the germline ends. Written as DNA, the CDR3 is TGTGCCAGCAGTTACGGGACTACGCAGTATTTT. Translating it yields CASSYGTTQYF.

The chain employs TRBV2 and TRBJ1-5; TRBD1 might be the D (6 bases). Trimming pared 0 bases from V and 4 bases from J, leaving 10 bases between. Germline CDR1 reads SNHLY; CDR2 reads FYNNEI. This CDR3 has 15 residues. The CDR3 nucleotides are TGTGCCAGCAGTGAAGCAGGGGGTCGAAATCAGCCCCAGCATTTT. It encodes CASSEAGGRNQPQHF.

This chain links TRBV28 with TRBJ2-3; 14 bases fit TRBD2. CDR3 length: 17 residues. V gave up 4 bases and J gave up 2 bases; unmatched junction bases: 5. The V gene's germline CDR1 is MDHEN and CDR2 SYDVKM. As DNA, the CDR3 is TGTGCCAGCAGTTCCTCGACTAGCGGGAGGGCCACAGATACGCAGTATTTT. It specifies CASSSSTSGRATDTQYF.